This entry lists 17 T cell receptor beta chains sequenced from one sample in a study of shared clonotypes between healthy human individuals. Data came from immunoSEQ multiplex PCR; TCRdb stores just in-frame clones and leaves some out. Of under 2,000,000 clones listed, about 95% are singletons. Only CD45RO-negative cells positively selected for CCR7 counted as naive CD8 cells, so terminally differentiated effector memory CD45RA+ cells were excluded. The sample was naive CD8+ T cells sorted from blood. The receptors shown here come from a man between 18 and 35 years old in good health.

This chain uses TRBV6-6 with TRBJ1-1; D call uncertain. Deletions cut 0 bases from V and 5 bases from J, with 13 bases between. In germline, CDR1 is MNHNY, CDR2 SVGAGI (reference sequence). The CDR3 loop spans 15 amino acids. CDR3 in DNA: TGTGCCAGCAGTTACTCGTCTCCTGTAGGGACTGAAGCTTTCTTT. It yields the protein CASSYSSPVGTEAFF.

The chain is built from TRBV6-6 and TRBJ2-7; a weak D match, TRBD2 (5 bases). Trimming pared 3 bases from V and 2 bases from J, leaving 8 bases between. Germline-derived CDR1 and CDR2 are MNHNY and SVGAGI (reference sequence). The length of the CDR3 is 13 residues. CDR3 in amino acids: CASSYSDPYEQYF. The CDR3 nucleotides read TGTGCCAGCAGTTATAGCGACCCCTACGAGCAGTACTTC.

The CDR3 loop is CASSSYRLAGEYEQYF. The CDR3 DNA reads TGTGCCAGCAGCTCCTACAGACTAGCGGGGGAATACGAGCAGTACTTC. The chain carries TRBV7-2 and TRBJ2-7; 12 bases are a match to TRBD2. Per germline, CDR1 SGHTA and CDR2 FQGNSA. J gave up 4 bases and V 4 bases, and 8 bases lay outside the gene matches. CDR3 length: 16 residues.

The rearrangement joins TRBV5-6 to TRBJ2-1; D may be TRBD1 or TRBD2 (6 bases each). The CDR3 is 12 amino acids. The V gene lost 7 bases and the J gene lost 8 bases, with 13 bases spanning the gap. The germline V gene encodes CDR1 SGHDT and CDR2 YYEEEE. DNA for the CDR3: TGTGCCAGCGATTCGGAGGGGGATGAGCAGTTCTTC. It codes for CASDSEGDEQFF. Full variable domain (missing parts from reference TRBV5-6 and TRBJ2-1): DAGVTQSPTHLIKTRGQQVTLRCSPKSGHDTVSWYQQALGQGPQFIFQYYEEEERQRGNFPDRFSGHQFPNYSSELNVNALLLGDSALYLCASDSEGDEQFFGPGTRLTVL.

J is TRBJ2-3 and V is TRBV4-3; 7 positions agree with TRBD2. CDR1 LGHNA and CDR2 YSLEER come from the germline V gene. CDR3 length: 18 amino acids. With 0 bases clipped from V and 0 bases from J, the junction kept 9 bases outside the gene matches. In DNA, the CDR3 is TGCGCCAGCAGCCAAGACCCCCTAGCGGAGGAGAGCACAGATACGCAGTATTTT. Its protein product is CASSQDPLAEESTDTQYF.

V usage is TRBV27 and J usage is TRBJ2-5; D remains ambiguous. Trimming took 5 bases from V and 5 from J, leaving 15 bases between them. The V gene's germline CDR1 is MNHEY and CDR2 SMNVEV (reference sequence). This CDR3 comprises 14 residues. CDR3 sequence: CASSPLGSEETQYF. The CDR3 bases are TGTGCCAGCAGTCCCCTCGGCTCCGAGGAGACCCAGTACTTC.

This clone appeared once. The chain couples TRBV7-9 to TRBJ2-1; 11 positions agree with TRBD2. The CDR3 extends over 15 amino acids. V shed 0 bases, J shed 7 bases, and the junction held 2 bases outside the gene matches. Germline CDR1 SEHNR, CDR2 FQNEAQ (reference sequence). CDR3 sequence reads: CASSLAIAGGNEQFF. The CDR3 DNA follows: TGTGCCAGCAGCTTAGCAATAGCGGGAGGGAATGAGCAGTTCTTC.

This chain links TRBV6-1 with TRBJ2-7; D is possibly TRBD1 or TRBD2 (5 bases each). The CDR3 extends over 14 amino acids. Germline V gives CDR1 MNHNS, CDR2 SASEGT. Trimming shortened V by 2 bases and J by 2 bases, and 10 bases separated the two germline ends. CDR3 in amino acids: CASSEMGDTYEQYF. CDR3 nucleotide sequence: TGTGCCAGCAGTGAAATGGGGGATACCTACGAGCAGTACTTC.

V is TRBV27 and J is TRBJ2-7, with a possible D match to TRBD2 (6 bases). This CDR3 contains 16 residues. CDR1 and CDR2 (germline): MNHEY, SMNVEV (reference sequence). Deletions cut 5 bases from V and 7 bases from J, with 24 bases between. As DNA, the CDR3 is TGTGCCAGCAGTCCTTCCCGAGGGGAAGCGGACTATGAGCAGTACTTC. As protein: CASSPSRGEADYEQYF.

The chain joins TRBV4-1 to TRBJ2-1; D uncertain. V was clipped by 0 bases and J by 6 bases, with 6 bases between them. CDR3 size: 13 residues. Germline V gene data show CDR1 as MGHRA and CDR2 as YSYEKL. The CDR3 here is CASSQERRNEQFF. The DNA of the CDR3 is TGCGCCAGCAGCCAAGAGCGCCGCAATGAGCAGTTCTTC.

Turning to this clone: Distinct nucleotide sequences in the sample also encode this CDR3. The CDR3 region is CAWSVLGGLADTQYF. The CDR3 DNA sequence: TGTGCCTGGAGTGTACTGGGAGGGTTAGCGGATACGCAGTATTTT. This rearrangement joins TRBV30 to TRBJ2-3; TRBD2 aligns across 7 bases. With V trimmed by 0 bases and J by 6 bases, 9 bases remained unmatched. This CDR3 has 15 amino acids. CDR1 GTSNPN and CDR2 SVGIG come from the germline V gene (reference sequence).

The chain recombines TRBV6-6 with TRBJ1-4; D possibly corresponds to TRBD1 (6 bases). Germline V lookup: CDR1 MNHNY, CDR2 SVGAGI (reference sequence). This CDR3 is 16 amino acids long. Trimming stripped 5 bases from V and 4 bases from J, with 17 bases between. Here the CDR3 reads CASSGGVPGGNEKLFF. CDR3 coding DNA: TGTGCCAGCAGTGGGGGCGTTCCGGGAGGTAATGAAAAACTGTTTTTT.

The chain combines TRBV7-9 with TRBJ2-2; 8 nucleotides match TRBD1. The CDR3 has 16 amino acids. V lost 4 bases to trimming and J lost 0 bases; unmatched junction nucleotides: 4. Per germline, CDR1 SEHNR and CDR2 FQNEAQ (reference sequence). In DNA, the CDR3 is TGTGCCAGCAGCTCGCGACAGGGGACGAACACCGGGGAGCTGTTTTTT. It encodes CASSSRQGTNTGELFF.

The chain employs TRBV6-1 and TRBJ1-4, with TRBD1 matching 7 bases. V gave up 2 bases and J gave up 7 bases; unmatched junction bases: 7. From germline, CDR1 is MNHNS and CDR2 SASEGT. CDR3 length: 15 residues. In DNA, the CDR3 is TGTGCCAGCAGTGAATCTACAGGGGCCGGTGAAAAACTGTTTTTT. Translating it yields CASSESTGAGEKLFF.

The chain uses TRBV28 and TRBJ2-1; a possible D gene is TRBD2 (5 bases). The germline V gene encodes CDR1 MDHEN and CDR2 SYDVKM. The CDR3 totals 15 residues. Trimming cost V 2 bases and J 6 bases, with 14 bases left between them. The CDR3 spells CASSLVDGGLNEQFF. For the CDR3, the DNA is TGTGCCAGCAGTTTAGTGGACGGAGGTCTCAATGAGCAGTTCTTC.

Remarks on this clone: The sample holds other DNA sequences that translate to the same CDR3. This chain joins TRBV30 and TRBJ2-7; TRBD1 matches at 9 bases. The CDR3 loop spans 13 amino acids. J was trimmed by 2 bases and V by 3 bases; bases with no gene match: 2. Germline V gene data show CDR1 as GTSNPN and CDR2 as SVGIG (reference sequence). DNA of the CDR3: TGTGCCTGGAGCGGGGACAGGGCCTACGAGCAGTACTTC. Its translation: CAWSGDRAYEQYF.

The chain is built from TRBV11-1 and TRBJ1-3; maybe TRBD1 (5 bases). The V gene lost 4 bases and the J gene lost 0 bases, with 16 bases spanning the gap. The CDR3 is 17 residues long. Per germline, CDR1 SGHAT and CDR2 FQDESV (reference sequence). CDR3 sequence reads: CASSSPGRIFSGNTIYF. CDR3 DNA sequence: TGTGCCAGCAGCTCTCCGGGACGGATCTTCTCTGGAAACACCATATATTTT.